The entry that follows covers one TCR beta chain sequence. Antigen: not known. This specimen comes from a study of immune cell composition in non-small cell lung cancer. Study-level findings and limits: Adenocarcinomas with higher top tumour-associated clone frequency had more reactive TILs.

The CDR3 sequence is 11 residues long. CDR1 and CDR2 from the germline V gene are ENHRY and SYGVKD. Deletions cut 11 bases from V and 4 bases from J, with 10 bases between. Normal lung sampling was at least 3 cm from the tumour, as distant as possible. The table came from immunoSEQ multiplex PCR; TCRdb's copy has only in-frame clones and leaves some out. This sample has fewer than 20,000 clones; more than 60% occur once, and the top ten carry approximately 10%. These data were likewise used in another study, on CD4 T cells in lung cancer. This second study says: Neoantigen-specific CD4+ T-cell clones and TCRs were isolated from blood.

The chain combines TRBV10-3 with TRBJ2-3; D is perhaps TRBD1 (6 bases). Sample: non-adjacent lung tissue. The receptor was derived from a human donor with non-small cell lung cancer. The CDR3 sequence: CASQGSDTQYF. DNA of the CDR3: TGTGCCTCACAGGGCTCAGATACGCAGTATTTT.